Detailed here is one T cell receptor (beta chain). As yet, its antigen is unknown. Using immunoSEQ multiplex PCR, the repertoire was profiled, and TCRdb retains in-frame clones only, with some absent. The data contain about 10,000 clones, about 86% of them singletons. Time point indicated: pre-treatment baseline. Apart from two fast progressors, RECIST 1.1 response was judged 12 weeks post-infusion. The CDR3 is made up of 16 amino acids. V lost 3 bases, J lost 0 bases, and 10 bases lay in between. The germline V gene encodes CDR1 SGHNT and CDR2 YYREEE (reference sequence). The sample is drawn from a study of blood T cell dynamics during melanoma immunotherapy. Study background: First-line therapy was either pembrolizumab or nivolumab with ipilimumab for metastatic melanoma.

Points from the study as a whole: At W3, later disease-control patients showed bifurcated PBMC repertoire changes, unlike progressors.

Sequencing used blood, obtained from a patient treated with checkpoint blockade. The rearrangement links TRBV5-4 to TRBJ2-6; D gene uncertain. This TCR was recovered from a human donor with melanoma. The CDR3 region is CASSSVVVSGANVLTF. CDR3 nucleotides: TGTGCCAGCAGCTCCGTCGTGGTCTCTGGGGCCAACGTCCTGACTTTC. The whole variable domain, remainder taken from reference TRBV5-4 and TRBJ2-6, is ETGVTQSPTHLIKTRGQQVTLRCSSQSGHNTVSWYQQALGQGPQFIFQYYREEENGRGNFPPRFSGLQFPNYSSELNVNALELDDSALYLCASSSVVVSGANVLTFGAGSRLTVL.